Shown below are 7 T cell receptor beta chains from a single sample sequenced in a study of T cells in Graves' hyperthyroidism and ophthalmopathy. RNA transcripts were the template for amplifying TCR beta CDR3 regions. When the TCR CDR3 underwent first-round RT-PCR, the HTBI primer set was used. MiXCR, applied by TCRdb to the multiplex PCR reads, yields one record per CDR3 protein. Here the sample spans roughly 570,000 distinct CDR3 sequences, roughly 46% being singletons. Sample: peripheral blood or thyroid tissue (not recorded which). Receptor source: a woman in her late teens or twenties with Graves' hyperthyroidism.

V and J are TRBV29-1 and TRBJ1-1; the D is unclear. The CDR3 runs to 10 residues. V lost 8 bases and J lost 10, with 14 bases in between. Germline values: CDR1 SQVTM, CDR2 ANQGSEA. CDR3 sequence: CSSRTVGAFF. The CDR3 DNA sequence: TGCAGCAGTAGGACGGTTGGAGCTTTCTTT.

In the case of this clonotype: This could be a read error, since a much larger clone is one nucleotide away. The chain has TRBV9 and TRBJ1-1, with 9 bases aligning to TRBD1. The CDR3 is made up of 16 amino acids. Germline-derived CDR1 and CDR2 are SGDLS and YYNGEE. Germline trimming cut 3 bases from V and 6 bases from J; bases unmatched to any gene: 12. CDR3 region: CASSAGTGTPKAEAFF. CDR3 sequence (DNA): TGTGCCAGCAGCGCCGGGACAGGGACTCCTAAGGCTGAAGCTTTCTTT.

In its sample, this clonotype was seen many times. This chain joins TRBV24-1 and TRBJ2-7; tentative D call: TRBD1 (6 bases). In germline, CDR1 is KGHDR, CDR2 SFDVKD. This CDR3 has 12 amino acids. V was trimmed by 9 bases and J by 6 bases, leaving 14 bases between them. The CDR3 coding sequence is TGTGCCACCCAGGGGTTTAGAGGCGAGCAGTACTTC. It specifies CATQGFRGEQYF.

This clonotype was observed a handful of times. CDR3 in DNA: TGTGCCACCCAACCGGGACTAGCATCAGATACGCAGTATTTT. It translates to CATQPGLASDTQYF. The rearrangement joins TRBV10-3 to TRBJ2-3; TRBD2 matches 9 bases. Looked up from germline, CDR1 is ENHRY and CDR2 is SYGVKD. The CDR3 contains 14 residues. Unmatched junction bases numbered 9, after V lost 10 bases and J lost 4 bases.

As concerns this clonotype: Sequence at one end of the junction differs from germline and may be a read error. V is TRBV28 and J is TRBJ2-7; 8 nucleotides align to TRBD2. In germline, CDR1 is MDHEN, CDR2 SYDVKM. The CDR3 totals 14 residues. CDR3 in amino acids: CARSSSTSAYEQYF. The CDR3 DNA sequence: TGTGCCAGAAGTTCCTCGACTAGCGCCTACGAGCAGTACTTC.

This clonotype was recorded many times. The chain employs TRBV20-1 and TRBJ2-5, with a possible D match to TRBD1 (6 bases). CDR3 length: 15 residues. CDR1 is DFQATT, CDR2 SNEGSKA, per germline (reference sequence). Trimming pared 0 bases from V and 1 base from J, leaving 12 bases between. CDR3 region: CSARDPRTVQETQYF. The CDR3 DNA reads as TGCAGTGCTAGAGATCCCCGGACAGTCCAAGAGACCCAGTACTTC.

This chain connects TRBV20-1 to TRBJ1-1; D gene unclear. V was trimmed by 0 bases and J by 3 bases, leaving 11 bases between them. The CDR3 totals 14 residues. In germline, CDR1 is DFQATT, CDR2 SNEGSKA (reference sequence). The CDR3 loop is CSARDEGRHTEAFF. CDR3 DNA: TGCAGTGCTAGAGATGAAGGCAGGCACACTGAAGCTTTCTTT.